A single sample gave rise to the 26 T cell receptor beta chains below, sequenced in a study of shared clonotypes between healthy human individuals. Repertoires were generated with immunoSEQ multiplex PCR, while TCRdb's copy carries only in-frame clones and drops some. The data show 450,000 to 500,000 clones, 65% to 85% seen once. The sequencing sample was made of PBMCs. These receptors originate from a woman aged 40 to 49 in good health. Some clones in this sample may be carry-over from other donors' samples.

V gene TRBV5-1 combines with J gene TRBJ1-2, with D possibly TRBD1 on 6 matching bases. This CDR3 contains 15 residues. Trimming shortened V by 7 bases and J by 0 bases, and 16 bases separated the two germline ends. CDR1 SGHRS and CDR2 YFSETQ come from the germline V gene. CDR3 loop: CASGPGTTTNYGYTF. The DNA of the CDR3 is TGCGCCAGCGGGCCCGGGACAACAACTAACTATGGCTACACCTTC. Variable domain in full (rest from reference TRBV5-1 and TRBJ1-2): KAGVTQTPRYLIKTRGQQVTLSCSPISGHRSVSWYQQTPGQGLQFLFEYFSETQRNKGNFPGRFSGRQFSNSRSEMNVSTLELGDSALYLCASGPGTTTNYGYTFGSGTRLTVV.

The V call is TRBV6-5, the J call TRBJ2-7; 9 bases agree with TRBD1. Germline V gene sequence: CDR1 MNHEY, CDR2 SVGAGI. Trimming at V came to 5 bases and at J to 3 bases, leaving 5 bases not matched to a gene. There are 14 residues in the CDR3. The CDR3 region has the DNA TGTGCCAGCAGTGCCGGGACAGGGCTCTACGAGCAGTACTTC. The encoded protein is CASSAGTGLYEQYF.

CDR3 sequence: CASSTRDSPYGYTF. In DNA form, the CDR3 reads TGTGCCAGCAGTACTAGGGACTCCCCCTATGGCTACACCTTC. This chain uses TRBV6-5 with TRBJ1-2; D is possibly TRBD1 (5 bases). This CDR3 is built from 14 residues. V shed 5 bases and J shed 4 bases, with 14 bases lying between them. CDR1 MNHEY and CDR2 SVGAGI come from the germline V gene.

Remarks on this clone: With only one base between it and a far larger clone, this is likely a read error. The CDR3 nucleotides read TGCGCCAGCAGCCAAAAACCACCCAGGACGGCCTCAGGCGAGCAGTACTTC. Protein: CASSQKPPRTASGEQYF. V is TRBV4-1 and J is TRBJ2-7; D gene unclear. Germline V gene sequence: CDR1 MGHRA, CDR2 YSYEKL. Trimming shortened V by 2 bases and J by 6 bases, and 23 bases separated the two germline ends. The CDR3 is 17 amino acids.

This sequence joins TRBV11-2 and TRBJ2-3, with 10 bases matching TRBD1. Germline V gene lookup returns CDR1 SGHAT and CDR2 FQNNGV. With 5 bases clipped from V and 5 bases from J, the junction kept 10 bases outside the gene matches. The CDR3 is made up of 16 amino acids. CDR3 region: CASSPRQGAEIDTQYF. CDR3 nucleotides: TGTGCCAGCAGCCCGCGACAGGGGGCGGAGATAGATACGCAGTATTTT.

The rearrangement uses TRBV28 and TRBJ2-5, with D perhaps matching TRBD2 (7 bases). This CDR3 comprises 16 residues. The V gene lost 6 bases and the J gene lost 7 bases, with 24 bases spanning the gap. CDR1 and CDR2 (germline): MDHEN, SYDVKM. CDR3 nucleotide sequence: TGTGCCAGCAGACCATGGGGGGGGCTGGCGGGCAGGACCCAGTACTTC. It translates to CASRPWGGLAGRTQYF.

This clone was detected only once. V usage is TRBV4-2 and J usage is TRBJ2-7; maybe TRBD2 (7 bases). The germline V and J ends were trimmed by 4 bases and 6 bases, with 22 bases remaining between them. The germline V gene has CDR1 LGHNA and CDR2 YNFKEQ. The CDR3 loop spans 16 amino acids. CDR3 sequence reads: CASSPVFGGPGFEQYF. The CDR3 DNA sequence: TGTGCCAGCAGCCCAGTATTCGGGGGGCCAGGATTCGAGCAGTACTTC.

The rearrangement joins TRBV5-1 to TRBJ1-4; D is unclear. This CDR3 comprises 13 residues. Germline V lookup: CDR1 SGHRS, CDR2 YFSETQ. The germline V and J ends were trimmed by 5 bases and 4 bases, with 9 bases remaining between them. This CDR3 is CASRPSFNEKLFF. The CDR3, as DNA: TGCGCCAGCAGGCCTAGTTTTAATGAAAAACTGTTTTTT.

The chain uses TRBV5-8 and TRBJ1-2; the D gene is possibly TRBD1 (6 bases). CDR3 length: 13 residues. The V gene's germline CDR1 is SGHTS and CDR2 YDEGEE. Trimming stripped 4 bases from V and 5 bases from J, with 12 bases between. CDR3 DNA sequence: TGTGCCAGCAGCAAGACAGGCCGGTATGGCTACACCTTC. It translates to CASSKTGRYGYTF. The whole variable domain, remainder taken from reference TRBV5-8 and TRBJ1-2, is EAGVTQSPTHLIKTRGQQATLRCSPISGHTSVYWYQQALGLGLQFLLWYDEGEERNRGNFPPRFSGRQFPNYSSELNVNALELEDSALYLCASSKTGRYGYTFGSGTRLTVV.

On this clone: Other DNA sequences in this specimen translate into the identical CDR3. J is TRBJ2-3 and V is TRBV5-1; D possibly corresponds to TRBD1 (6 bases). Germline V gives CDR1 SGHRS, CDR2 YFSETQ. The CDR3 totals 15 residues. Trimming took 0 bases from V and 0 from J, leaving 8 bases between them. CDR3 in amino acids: CASSLGTASTDTQYF. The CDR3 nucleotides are TGCGCCAGCAGCTTGGGGACAGCGAGCACAGATACGCAGTATTTT. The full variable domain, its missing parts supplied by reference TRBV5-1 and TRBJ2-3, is KAGVTQTPRYLIKTRGQQVTLSCSPISGHRSVSWYQQTPGQGLQFLFEYFSETQRNKGNFPGRFSGRQFSNSRSEMNVSTLELGDSALYLCASSLGTASTDTQYFGPGTRLTVL.

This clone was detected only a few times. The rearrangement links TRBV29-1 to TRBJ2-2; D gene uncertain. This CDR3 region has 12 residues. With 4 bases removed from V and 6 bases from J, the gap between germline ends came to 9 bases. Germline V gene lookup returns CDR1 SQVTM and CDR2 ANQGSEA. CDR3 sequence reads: CSVAQMAGELFF. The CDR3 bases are TGCAGCGTTGCACAGATGGCCGGGGAGCTGTTTTTT.

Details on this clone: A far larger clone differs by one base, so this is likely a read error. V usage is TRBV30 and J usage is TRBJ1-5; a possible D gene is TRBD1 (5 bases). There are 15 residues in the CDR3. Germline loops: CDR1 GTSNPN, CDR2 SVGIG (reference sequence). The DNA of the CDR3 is TGTGCCTTGAGTACGGGGCAGCTAGACAATCAGCCCCAGCATTTT. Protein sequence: CALSTGQLDNQPQHF.

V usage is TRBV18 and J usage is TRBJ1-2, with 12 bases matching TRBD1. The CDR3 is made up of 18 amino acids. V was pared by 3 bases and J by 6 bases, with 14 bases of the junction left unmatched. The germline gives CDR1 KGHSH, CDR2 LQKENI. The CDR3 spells CASSPTLGTGGSKDGYTF. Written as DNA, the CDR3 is TGTGCCAGCTCACCTACATTAGGGACAGGGGGCTCTAAGGATGGCTACACCTTC.

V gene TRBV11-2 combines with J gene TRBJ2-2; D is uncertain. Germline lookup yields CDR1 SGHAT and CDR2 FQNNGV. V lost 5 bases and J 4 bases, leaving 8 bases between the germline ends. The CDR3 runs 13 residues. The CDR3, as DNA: TGTGCCAGCAGCCCCAACCCCACCGGGGAGCTGTTTTTT. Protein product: CASSPNPTGELFF.

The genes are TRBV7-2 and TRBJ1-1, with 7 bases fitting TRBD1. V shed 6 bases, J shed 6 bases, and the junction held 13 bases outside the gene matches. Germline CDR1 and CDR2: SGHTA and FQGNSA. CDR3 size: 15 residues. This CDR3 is CASSPLRRGPAEAFF. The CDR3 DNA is TGTGCCAGCAGTCCCTTGCGGAGGGGGCCGGCTGAAGCTTTCTTT.

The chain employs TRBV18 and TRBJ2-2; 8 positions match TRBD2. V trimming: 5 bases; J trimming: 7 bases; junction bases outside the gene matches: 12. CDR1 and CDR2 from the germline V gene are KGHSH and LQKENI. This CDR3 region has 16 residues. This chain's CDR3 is CASSNQLSGRVGELFF. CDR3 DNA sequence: TGTGCCAGCTCAAACCAACTGAGCGGGAGAGTCGGGGAGCTGTTTTTT.

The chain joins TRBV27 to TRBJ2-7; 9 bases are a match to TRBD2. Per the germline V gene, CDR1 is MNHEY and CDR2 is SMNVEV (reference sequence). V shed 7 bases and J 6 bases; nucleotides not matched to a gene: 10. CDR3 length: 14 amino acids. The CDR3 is CASTILAGVGEQYF. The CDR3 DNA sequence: TGTGCCAGCACCATACTAGCGGGCGTGGGCGAGCAGTACTTC.

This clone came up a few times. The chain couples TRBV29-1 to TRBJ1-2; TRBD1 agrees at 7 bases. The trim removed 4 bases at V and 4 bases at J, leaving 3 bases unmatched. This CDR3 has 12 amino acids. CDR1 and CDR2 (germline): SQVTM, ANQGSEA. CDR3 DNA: TGCAGCGTTGTCGCAGGGGGCTATGGCTACACCTTC. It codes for CSVVAGGYGYTF.

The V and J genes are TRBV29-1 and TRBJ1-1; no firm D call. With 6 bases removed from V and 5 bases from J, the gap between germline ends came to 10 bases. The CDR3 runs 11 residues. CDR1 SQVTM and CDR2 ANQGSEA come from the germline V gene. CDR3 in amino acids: CSVMAGTEAFF. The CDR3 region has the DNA TGCAGCGTCATGGCGGGGACTGAAGCTTTCTTT.

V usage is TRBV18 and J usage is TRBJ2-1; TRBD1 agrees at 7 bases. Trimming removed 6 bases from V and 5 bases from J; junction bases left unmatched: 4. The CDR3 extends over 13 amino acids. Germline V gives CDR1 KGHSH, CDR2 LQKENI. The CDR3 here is CASSPGQNNEQFF. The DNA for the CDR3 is TGTGCCAGCTCGCCGGGACAGAACAATGAGCAGTTCTTC.

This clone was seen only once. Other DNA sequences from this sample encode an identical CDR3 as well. The CDR3 nucleotides read TGCAGCGTTGAAGTGAACACTGAAGCTTTCTTT. This gives the protein CSVEVNTEAFF. The J gene is TRBJ1-1, the V gene TRBV29-1; D gene uncertain. Germline assignment: CDR1 SQVTM and CDR2 ANQGSEA. V lost 1 base and J lost 0, with 0 bases in between. The CDR3 consists of 11 residues.

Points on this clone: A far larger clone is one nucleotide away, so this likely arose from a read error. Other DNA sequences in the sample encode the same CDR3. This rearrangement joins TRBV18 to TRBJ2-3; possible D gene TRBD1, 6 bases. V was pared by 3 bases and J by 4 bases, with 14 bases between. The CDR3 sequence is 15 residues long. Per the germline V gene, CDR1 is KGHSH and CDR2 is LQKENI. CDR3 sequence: CASSPLGTKPDTQYF. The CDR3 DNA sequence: TGTGCCAGCTCACCCCTAGGGACAAAGCCAGATACGCAGTATTTT.

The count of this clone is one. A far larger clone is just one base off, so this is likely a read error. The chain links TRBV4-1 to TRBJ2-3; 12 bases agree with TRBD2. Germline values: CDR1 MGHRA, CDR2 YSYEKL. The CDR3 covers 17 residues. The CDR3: CAGSQDHQLAGGGTQYF. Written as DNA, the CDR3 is TGCGCCGGCAGCCAAGATCATCAACTAGCGGGAGGTGGTACGCAGTATTTT.

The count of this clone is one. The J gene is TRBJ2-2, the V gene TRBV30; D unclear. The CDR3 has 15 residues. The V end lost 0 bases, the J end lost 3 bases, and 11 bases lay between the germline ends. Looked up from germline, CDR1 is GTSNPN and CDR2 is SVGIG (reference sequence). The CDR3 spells CAWSVPRLDTGELFF. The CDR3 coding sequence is TGTGCCTGGAGTGTCCCCAGGTTGGACACCGGGGAGCTGTTTTTT.

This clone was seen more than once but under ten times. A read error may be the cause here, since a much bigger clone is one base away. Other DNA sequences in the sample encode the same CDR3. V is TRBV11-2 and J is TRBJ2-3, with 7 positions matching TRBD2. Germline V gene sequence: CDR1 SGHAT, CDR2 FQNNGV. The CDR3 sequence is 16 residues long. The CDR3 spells CASSLLRDYSTDTQYF. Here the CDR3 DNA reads TGTGCCAGCAGCCTACTCCGGGACTACAGCACAGATACACAGTATTTT.

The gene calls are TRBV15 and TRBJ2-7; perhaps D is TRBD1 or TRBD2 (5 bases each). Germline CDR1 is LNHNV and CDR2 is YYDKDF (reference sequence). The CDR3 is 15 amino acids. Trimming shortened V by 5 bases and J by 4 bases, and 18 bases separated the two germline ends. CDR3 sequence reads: CATSRQREGVYEQYF. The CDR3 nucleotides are TGTGCCACCAGCCGACAGAGAGAGGGAGTTTACGAGCAGTACTTC.